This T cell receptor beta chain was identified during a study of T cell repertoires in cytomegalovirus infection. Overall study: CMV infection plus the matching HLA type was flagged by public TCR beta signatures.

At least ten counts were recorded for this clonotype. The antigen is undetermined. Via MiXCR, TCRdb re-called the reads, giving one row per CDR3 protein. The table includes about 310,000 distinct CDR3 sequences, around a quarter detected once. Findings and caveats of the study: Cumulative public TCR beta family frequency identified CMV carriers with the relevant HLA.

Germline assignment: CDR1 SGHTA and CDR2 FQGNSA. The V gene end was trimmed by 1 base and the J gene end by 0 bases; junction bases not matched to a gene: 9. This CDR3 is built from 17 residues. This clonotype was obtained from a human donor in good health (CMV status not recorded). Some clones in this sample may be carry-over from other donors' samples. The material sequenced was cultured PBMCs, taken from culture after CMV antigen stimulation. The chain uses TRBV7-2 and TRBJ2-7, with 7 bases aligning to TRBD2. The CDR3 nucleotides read TGTGCCAGCAGCTTAGGCTGGACTAGTCGGCGCTCCTACGAGCAGTACTTC. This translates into CASSLGWTSRRSYEQYF. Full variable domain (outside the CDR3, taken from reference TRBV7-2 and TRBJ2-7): GAGVSQSPSNKVTEKGKDVELRCDPISGHTALYWYRQSLGQGLEFLIYFQGNSAPDKSGLPSDRFSAERTGGSVSTLTIQRTQQEDSAVYLCASSLGWTSRRSYEQYFGPGTRLTVT.